A single sample is the source of the 25 T cell receptor beta chains below, sequenced in a study of blood T cell repertoires in COVID-19. The method was immunoSEQ multiplex PCR; TCRdb's version includes in-frame clones alone and lacks a portion of them. Among 250,000 or so clones, 70% to 90% were seen once, and the ten largest hold 4.1%. Sample: PBMCs or T cells enriched from blood (not recorded which). Every receptor here comes from a woman in her twenties or thirties with acute COVID-19.

The chain uses TRBV7-2 and TRBJ2-7, with D possibly TRBD2 on 6 matching bases. The V end was cut by 3 bases, the J end by 2 bases, with 11 bases between. CDR1 SGHTA and CDR2 FQGNSA come from the germline V gene. This CDR3 spans 14 amino acids. CDR3 region: CASSFPGVTYEQYF. CDR3 coding DNA: TGTGCCAGCAGCTTCCCGGGAGTTACCTACGAGCAGTACTTC.

The chain is built from TRBV12-5 and TRBJ1-2; possible D gene TRBD1, 5 bases. CDR1 and CDR2 from the germline V gene are LGHNT and FRNRAP. The CDR3 loop spans 18 amino acids. The V end lost 1 base, the J end lost 0 bases, and 18 bases lay between the germline ends. The DNA of the CDR3 is TGTGCTAGTGGTTTGGCCTACTCCGGGGCGGGGACTAACTATGGCTACACCTTC. Its translation is CASGLAYSGAGTNYGYTF.

The chain recombines TRBV28 with TRBJ1-1; no firm D call. Germline loops: CDR1 MDHEN, CDR2 SYDVKM. With 4 bases removed from V and 0 bases from J, the gap between germline ends came to 6 bases. There are 13 residues in the CDR3. Written as DNA, the CDR3 is TGTGCCAGCAGTTCTCCCTTGAACACTGAAGCTTTCTTT. This codes for CASSSPLNTEAFF.

The rearrangement uses TRBV9 and TRBJ1-4; 12 bases align to TRBD1. V shed 2 bases and J 7 bases; nucleotides not matched to a gene: 6. The CDR3 length is 16 residues. Germline V gives CDR1 SGDLS, CDR2 YYNGEE. The CDR3 DNA follows: TGTGCCAGCAGCGTGGGGGACAGGGGGCGAAGTGAAAAACTGTTTTTT. It encodes CASSVGDRGRSEKLFF.

This chain joins TRBV27 and TRBJ2-2, with 10 positions matching TRBD1. Germline values: CDR1 MNHEY, CDR2 SMNVEV (reference sequence). The CDR3 spans 15 residues. Trimming cost V 5 bases and J 8 bases; bases outside gene matches: 8. The CDR3 DNA follows: TGTGCCAGCAGTGGCAGGACAGGGGGTACTGGGGAGCTGTTTTTT. Its protein product is CASSGRTGGTGELFF.

V gene TRBV27 combines with J gene TRBJ1-5; TRBD1 agrees at 9 bases. V was clipped by 4 bases and J by 6 bases; unmatched bases: 1. Germline V CDR1 and CDR2: MNHEY, SMNVEV (reference sequence). This CDR3 is built from 13 residues. The CDR3 sequence: CASSSTGGQPQHF. CDR3 nucleotides: TGTGCCAGCAGTTCGACAGGGGGTCAGCCCCAGCATTTT.

This clone was detected only once. This chain joins TRBV15 and TRBJ2-1; the D is unclear. Trimming pared 0 bases from V and 3 bases from J, leaving 9 bases between. This CDR3 region has 15 residues. Germline V lookup: CDR1 LNHNV, CDR2 YYDKDF (reference sequence). Written as DNA, the CDR3 is TGTGCCACCAGCAGAGAAACTCTATTCTACAATGAGCAGTTCTTC. Translated: CATSRETLFYNEQFF.

The gene calls are TRBV19 and TRBJ1-3; D possibly corresponds to TRBD1 (6 bases). The CDR3 has 17 residues. Per germline, CDR1 LNHDA and CDR2 SQIVND (reference sequence). Trimming removed 4 bases from V and 0 bases from J, with 16 bases in between. DNA for the CDR3: TGTGCCAGTAGTAAGGTGGTGGGGGCATCCTCTGGAAACACCATATATTTT. Protein sequence: CASSKVVGASSGNTIYF.

V and J are TRBV5-1 and TRBJ2-1; 10 bases match TRBD2. Unmatched junction bases numbered 14, after V lost 5 bases and J lost 9 bases. The germline V gene has CDR1 SGHRS and CDR2 YFSETQ. This CDR3 has 16 amino acids. This CDR3 is CASRDRTSGGSSEQFF. CDR3 nucleotide sequence: TGCGCCAGCAGGGACCGGACTAGCGGTGGGAGCAGTGAGCAGTTCTTC.

The chain joins TRBV29-1 to TRBJ1-2; tentatively, D is TRBD1 (5 bases). This CDR3 has 12 residues. CDR1 and CDR2 from the germline V gene are SQVTM and ANQGSEA. The ends were cut back, 2 bases at V and 7 bases at J, with 11 bases in the middle. In DNA form, the CDR3 reads TGCAGCGTTGAAAACCCAGGGTTTGGCTACACCTTC. It translates to CSVENPGFGYTF.

The genes are TRBV11-3 and TRBJ2-7, with a possible D match to TRBD2 (5 bases). CDR1 is SGHNT and CDR2 is YENEEA in the germline V gene. The CDR3 has 13 residues. Trimming shortened V by 1 base and J by 5 bases, and 9 bases separated the two germline ends. The CDR3 sequence is CASSLVGNNEQYF. CDR3 coding DNA: TGTGCCAGCAGCTTAGTCGGGAACAACGAGCAGTACTTC.

The chain couples TRBV27 to TRBJ2-1, with D perhaps TRBD2 (6 bases). Germline CDR1 reads MNHEY; CDR2 reads SMNVEV (reference sequence). The CDR3 covers 15 residues. Trimming took off 2 bases at V and 0 bases at J, with 8 bases between the two ends. In DNA, the CDR3 is TGTGCCAGCAGTTTACGGGAGAGCTCCTACAATGAGCAGTTCTTC. It encodes CASSLRESSYNEQFF.

This chain uses TRBV9 with TRBJ1-2; D gene uncertain. The germline V gene has CDR1 SGDLS and CDR2 YYNGEE. Trimming cost V 2 bases and J 5 bases, with 16 bases left between them. The CDR3 contains 15 residues. The CDR3 here is CASSVGSGVSYGYTF. The CDR3 DNA is TGTGCCAGCAGCGTCGGCTCCGGGGTATCATATGGCTACACCTTC.

The genes are TRBV3-1 (or the pseudogene TRBV3-2) and TRBJ2-3; no clear D gene. Trimming stripped 0 bases from V and 4 bases from J, with 8 bases between. The germline V gene encodes CDR1 LGHDT and CDR2 YNNKEL (reference sequence). The CDR3 has 14 residues. CDR3 amino acids: CASSQESLSDTQYF. CDR3 nucleotide sequence: TGTGCCAGCAGCCAAGAGTCACTTTCAGATACGCAGTATTTT.

Written as DNA, the CDR3 is TGTGCCAGCAGCCCCAGCCTAGCAGATACGCAGTATTTT. Its translation: CASSPSLADTQYF. The V call is TRBV7-6, the J call TRBJ2-3; D remains ambiguous. The CDR3 runs to 13 residues. Trimming cost V 5 bases and J 4 bases, with 10 bases left between them. CDR1 and CDR2 (germline): SGHVS, FNYEAQ.

V is TRBV28 and J is TRBJ2-1; D is perhaps TRBD2 (5 bases). CDR3 length: 14 residues. Deletions cut 5 bases from V and 6 bases from J, with 14 bases between. The germline V gene encodes CDR1 MDHEN and CDR2 SYDVKM. CDR3: CASSNGPEGNEQFF. The CDR3 coding sequence is TGTGCCAGCAGTAATGGTCCCGAGGGCAATGAGCAGTTCTTC.

The gene calls are TRBV2 and TRBJ2-3, with D hard to call. The ends were cut back, 5 bases at V and 1 base at J, with 7 bases in the middle. The CDR3 covers 13 residues. Germline V lookup: CDR1 SNHLY, CDR2 FYNNEI. The CDR3 DNA follows: TGTGCCAGCAGTCGAGAGGGCACAGATACGCAGTATTTT. Translating it yields CASSREGTDTQYF.

The chain uses TRBV19 and TRBJ1-5; 8 positions match TRBD1. There are 17 residues in the CDR3. V was clipped by 5 bases and J by 7 bases; unmatched bases: 16. Germline V gives CDR1 LNHDA, CDR2 SQIVND (reference sequence). CDR3 coding DNA: TGTGCCAGTAGTGACGGACAGGGAAGAGGGTTGGGGCAGCCCCAGCATTTT. Protein product: CASSDGQGRGLGQPQHF. Filled out from reference TRBV19 and TRBJ1-5, the complete variable domain reads DGGITQSPKYLFRKEGQNVTLSCEQNLNHDAMYWYRQDPGQGLRLIYYSQIVNDFQKGDIAEGYSVSREKKESFPLTVTSAQKNPTAFYLCASSDGQGRGLGQPQHFGDGTRLSIL.

V and J are TRBV19 and TRBJ1-5; unclear D gene. Germline CDR1 and CDR2: LNHDA and SQIVND (reference sequence). CDR3 length equals 17 residues. Deletions cut 3 bases from V and 6 bases from J, with 21 bases between. Written as DNA, the CDR3 is TGTGCCAGTAGTATCGAGGGTGCTGGAGGTTTTGGTCAGCCCCAGCATTTT. As protein: CASSIEGAGGFGQPQHF.

This clone occurred once. V and J are TRBV15 and TRBJ2-7; a weak D match, TRBD1 (6 bases). Germline values: CDR1 LNHNV, CDR2 YYDKDF (reference sequence). V lost 3 bases and J lost 6, with 12 bases in between. The CDR3 is 13 residues long. CDR3 DNA: TGTGCCACCAGCAGCAGAGGGGGAACCGAGCAGTACTTC. Translated: CATSSRGGTEQYF.

The chain links TRBV5-1 to TRBJ1-1, with 8 nucleotides matching TRBD1. The germline V gene encodes CDR1 SGHRS and CDR2 YFSETQ. The CDR3 is 16 amino acids. V was clipped by 0 bases and J by 5 bases; unmatched bases: 9. Here the CDR3 reads CASSLVSGGAGTEAFF. CDR3 in DNA: TGCGCCAGCAGCTTGGTTTCAGGGGGCGCGGGAACTGAAGCTTTCTTT.

The gene calls are TRBV4-1 and TRBJ2-1; 8 positions agree with TRBD2. Germline CDR1 MGHRA, CDR2 YSYEKL. This CDR3 region has 16 residues. The trim removed 0 bases at V and 7 bases at J, leaving 8 bases unmatched. The CDR3 sequence: CASSQERRTSKNEQFF. CDR3 DNA sequence: TGCGCCAGCAGCCAAGAGCGGCGGACTAGCAAAAATGAGCAGTTCTTC.

V usage is TRBV12-5 and J usage is TRBJ1-1; TRBD1 matches at 7 bases. The germline gives CDR1 LGHNT, CDR2 FRNRAP. The CDR3 is 13 residues long. With 5 bases clipped from V and 7 bases from J, the junction kept 7 bases outside the gene matches. CDR3 sequence (DNA): TGTGCTAGTGGTGGACAGGAAGGGGGTGAAGCTTTCTTT. This encodes CASGGQEGGEAFF. The complete variable domain, with remaining parts taken from reference TRBV12-5 and TRBJ1-1, reads DARVTQTPRHKVTEMGQEVTMRCQPILGHNTVFWYRQTMMQGLELLAYFRNRAPLDDSGMPKDRFSAEMPDATLATLKIQPSEPRDSAVYFCASGGQEGGEAFFGQGTRLTVV.

This rearrangement joins TRBV27 to TRBJ2-7, with D possibly being TRBD2 (6 bases). Looked up from germline, CDR1 is MNHEY and CDR2 is SMNVEV (reference sequence). Between the trimmed V and J ends, which lost 5 bases and 2 bases, there was a span of 10 bases. The CDR3 is 13 residues long. The CDR3 loop reads CASSVSGAYEQYF. In DNA form, the CDR3 reads TGTGCCAGCAGTGTCTCGGGAGCCTACGAGCAGTACTTC.

The chain employs TRBV13 and TRBJ2-7; TRBD2 agrees at 8 bases. CDR3 length: 15 residues. The germline gives CDR1 PRHDT, CDR2 FYEKMQ (reference sequence). Trimming removed 1 base from V and 0 bases from J; junction bases left unmatched: 2. The CDR3 is CASSLVSGSSYEQYF. The CDR3 bases are TGTGCCAGCAGCTTAGTAAGCGGGAGCTCCTACGAGCAGTACTTC.